This TCR beta chain was identified during a study of blood T cell repertoires in COVID-19. At the level of the study: Collection of acute and convalescent COVID-19 samples took place in the United States, Italy and Spain. Sources were T cells, B-cell-depleted T cells, or PBMCs; the material itself was cDNA or gDNA.

Authors' methods: Estimated nucleated cell counts came from reference gene primer amplification. The repertoire was sequenced with immunoSEQ multiplex PCR; TCRdb's copy has only in-frame clones and lacks some. V and J calls and clone size are given by that table; D and trimming were obtained from the DNA. In the table there are hundreds of thousands of clones, approximately 80% of which are singletons. The germline CDR1 and CDR2 sequences are MNHNS and SASEGT. V was clipped by 2 bases and J by 0 bases, with 11 bases between them. The CDR3 totals 16 residues. Sequences were obtained from peripheral blood. The TCR sequence derives from a human donor in a cohort sampled during active COVID-19. The chain links TRBV6-1 to TRBJ1-5; D is unclear. DNA for the CDR3: TGTGCCAGCAGTGAAAGAGAGGGAAATAGCAATCAGCCCCAGCATTTT. Encoded protein: CASSEREGNSNQPQHF.